This T cell receptor beta chain was documented in a study of T cells in Graves' hyperthyroidism and ophthalmopathy (dated by TCRdb to between 2018 and 2021). For context, the study as a whole: Peripheral blood samples were taken at the time of initial diagnosis, prior to any treatment. To identify TCR V-J signatures that set the groups apart, the researchers used a discovery cohort of about a hundred patients, made up of 40 to 45 with Graves' ophthalmopathy and 57 with stable Graves' hyperthyroidism. An independent validation cohort of under 20 hyperthyroidism patients and some 15 patients who later progressed to ophthalmopathy tested prospective prediction of ophthalmopathy. For training and testing, the approximately 97 patients in the discovery cohort were randomly divided in a 7:3 ratio. Thyroid tissue and blood T-cell repertoires from about six Graves' hyperthyroidism patients were also compared in the study. After blood sampling, hyperthyroidism patients were treated with methimazole at a starting dose of 30 mg daily, and ophthalmopathy patients were treated with high-dose intravenous methylprednisolone. According to the paper, TCR Vbeta CDR3 sequencing was carried out on roughly 130 peripheral blood samples, which came from approximately 41 ophthalmopathy, under 85 hyperthyroidism and roughly 17 progressor patients. The study at large found these results: In cross-validation, a model built on a 13 V-J signature told ophthalmopathy apart from stable hyperthyroidism with over 85% sensitivity and about 81% specificity, and in testing the same model reached 80%/75%. Sample size was not statistically predetermined, and investigators were not blinded to group allocation. In validation, progression to ophthalmopathy was predicted by the model with nearly 71% sensitivity and roughly 76% specificity, a median of approximately 6.5 months before onset. Most expanded thyroid clonotypes (frequency above 0.001) were also found in blood, which suggests that blood repertoires may mirror thyroid immune responses.

At the junction V is shortened by 1 base and J by 8 bases; bases outside the gene matches: 11. Via the germline V gene, CDR1 is KGHDR and CDR2 SFDVKD. The CDR3, from cysteine to phenylalanine, totals 17 residues. The entry retains the CDR3 DNA only, 51 bases that are in frame from base 1. TCR beta CDR3 regions were amplified from RNA transcripts. The TCR CDR3 was subjected to a first round of RT-PCR using the HTBI primer set and the Qiagen OneStep RT-PCR kit. Libraries were constructed in a second round of multiplex PCR, after which size selection and purification were carried out. Paired-end sequencing of the libraries was performed with 100 bp reads on an Illumina HiSeq2000. Under the source paper's analysis protocol: Raw data were processed with SOAPnuke, discarding reads with adapters, uncalled bases, mean Phred below 15, or no exact constant-primer or identifier match. High-quality paired reads were merged with COPE v1.2.5, and unique nucleotide sequences were defined as clonotypes. MiTCR v1.1 was used to align clonotypes to the IMGT TRBV, TRBD and TRBJ reference segments. The analysis included only V-J combinations with a frequency above 0.0001, which together covered around 99% of the repertoires. The TCS score was defined as F50 (clonal expansion) divided by E x V (chaos), with BLOSUM62-based TCRdist calculated between CDR3 peptides within each V-J. Welch's t-statistics and random forest reduced 514 V-J features to 13, which were used in a naive Bayes classifier (R e1071). In-frame beta chains were kept once TCRdb had trimmed the public reads at Q25 with fastp and called clones with MiXCR. Identical CDR3 proteins give one entry, which carries the most common genes and DNA. TCRdb's processing, not the study's, gives the V and J calls here. The sample table holds fewer than 350,000 distinct CDR3 sequences, of which around 15% were seen once. The ten biggest clones cover 7.9% of the sample.

With respect to this clonotype: Which antigen it targets is not known. Per-base qualities were not stored, and no clone one base away is much larger.

A patient counted as having stable Graves' hyperthyroidism if no progression to ophthalmopathy occurred over 18 months of follow-up. The hyperthyroidism patients were between 18 and 65 years old and newly diagnosed, with a disease duration of less than 2 months. Exclusion was applied to patients with uncontrolled infections, other autoimmune diseases, pregnancy or lactation. Diagnoses relied on clinical symptoms, serum thyroxine and TRAb, thyroid ultrasound and orbital computed tomography. PBMCs were isolated from about 10 ml of fresh peripheral blood by Ficoll-Paque density gradient centrifugation. Total RNA was extracted with Trizol reagent, and quality was checked on an Agilent 2100 Bioanalyzer.

The rearrangement joined TRBV24-1 to TRBJ2-2; a stretch of 8 junction bases matches TRBD2. This clonotype was obtained from a woman between 40 and 55 years old with Graves' hyperthyroidism. The material sequenced was blood. The CDR3 amino acid sequence is: CATSDFFATSVSGELFF. The DNA sequence reads TGTGCCACCAGTGATTTCTTCGCGACTAGCGTGAGTGGGGAGCTGTTTTTT.